These 7 T cell receptor beta chains share one sample of origin, sequenced in a study of tumor-infiltrating lymphocytes in primary liver carcinoma. DNA and RNA were both co-extracted from around 20-30 mg of bulk tissue that had not been sorted. A primer in the constant region served to generate TCR beta cDNA from 500 to 600 ng of total RNA. Generation of the TCR beta libraries relied on three nested multiplex PCR rounds using slightly modified ARM-PCR. TRBV1-TRBV30 forward primers paired with a C-beta reverse primer drove the first two PCR rounds, roughly 9 cycles each. TCRdb passed the multiplex PCR reads through MiXCR, listing each CDR3 protein once. Counted here are around 40,000 distinct CDR3 sequences, about 73% occurring once; the ten biggest clones make up about a fifth. What was sequenced was liver tumor tissue from sampling region 2. Subset described: tumor region T2, inferior pole. The receptors come from a man aged 35 to 55 with primary liver carcinoma and hepatitis B virus infection.

The chain carries TRBV28 and TRBJ2-4; possibly TRBD2 for D (5 bases). CDR1 is MDHEN and CDR2 is SYDVKM in the germline V gene. The germline V and J ends were trimmed by 7 bases and 15 bases, with 25 bases remaining between them. The CDR3 loop spans 14 amino acids. The CDR3 DNA reads TGTGCCAGCATTGATGTGAAAGCGAGAGGGCCACCGTACTTC. It translates to CASIDVKARGPPYF.

This clonotype was seen a single time. A junction boundary mismatches the germline segment, possibly from a read error. V and J are TRBV11-3 and TRBJ2-1; unclear D gene. The CDR3 consists of 12 residues. Germline V gives CDR1 SGHNT, CDR2 YENEEA. The CDR3 reads CASSLNAIEQFF. The CDR3 DNA reads as TGTGCCAGCAGCTTAAATGCTATTGAGCAGTTCTTT.

As to this clonotype: At one of its ends the junction is not consistent with the germline gene, which may arise from a read error. The chain links TRBV20-1 to TRBJ2-7, with 8 bases fitting TRBD2. The CDR3 is 14 amino acids. Germline-derived CDR1 and CDR2 are DFQATT and SNEGSKA (reference sequence). The CDR3, as DNA: TGCAGTGCGAAGTACGGCGGGAGGTACTACGAGCAAAACTTC. Amino acids: CSAKYGGRYYEQNF.

This clonotype has only a few counts. This CDR3 is missing its conserved last phenylalanine or tryptophan, likely due to a read error. The V call is TRBV6-1, the J call TRBJ2-1; TRBD2 aligns across 7 bases. Germline CDR1 MNHNS, CDR2 SASEGT. The J segment lost 8 bases and the V segment lost 5 bases, leaving 12 bases of the junction unmatched. This CDR3 spans 15 amino acids. CDR3 DNA sequence: TGTGCCAGCAGTCCTCGGACTAACGGGAGGCATGAGCAGTTCCTC. Translated, it gives CASSPRTNGRHEQFL.

The V gene is TRBV10-2, the J gene TRBJ2-3; D possibly corresponds to TRBD2 (6 bases). CDR1 is WSHSY, CDR2 SAAADI, per germline. With 1 base removed from V and 2 bases from J, the gap between germline ends came to 16 bases. This CDR3 is built from 17 residues. The CDR3 DNA sequence: TGCGCCAGCAGTGAGTTACGGGGACTGGCTACCACAGATACGCAGTATTTT. Its translation: CASSELRGLATTDTQYF.

As regards this clonotype: A read error may account for a junction end that differs from germline. This chain's CDR3 is CTTRASGIIGELFF. CDR3 DNA: TGCACCACTAGGGCTAGCGGGATCATCGGGGAACTGTTTTTT. This sequence joins TRBV10-1 and TRBJ2-2; 9 positions match TRBD2. Germline V CDR1 and CDR2: WNHNN, SYGVQD (reference sequence). The CDR3 consists of 14 residues.

This clonotype was counted a single time. The junction shows a germline mismatch at one end, possibly a read error. The rearrangement joins TRBV29-1 to TRBJ1-1; 7 bases map to TRBD1. Per germline, CDR1 SQVTM and CDR2 ANQGSEA. The CDR3 contains 14 residues. The CDR3 sequence: CSVELRGWNSEAFF. Written as DNA, the CDR3 is TGCAGCGTTGAACTCAGGGGGTGGAACAGTGAAGCTTTCTTT.